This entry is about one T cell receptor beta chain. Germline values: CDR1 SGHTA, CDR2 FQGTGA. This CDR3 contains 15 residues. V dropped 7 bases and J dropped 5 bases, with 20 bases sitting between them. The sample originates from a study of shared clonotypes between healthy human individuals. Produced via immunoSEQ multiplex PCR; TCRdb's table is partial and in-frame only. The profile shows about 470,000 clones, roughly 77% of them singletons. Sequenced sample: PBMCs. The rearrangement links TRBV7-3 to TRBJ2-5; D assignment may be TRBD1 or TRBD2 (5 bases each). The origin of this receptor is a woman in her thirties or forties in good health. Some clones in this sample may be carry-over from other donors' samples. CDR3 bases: TGTGCCAGCAACTCCGAGGGACGGGCAGGCGAGACCCAGTACTTC. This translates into CASNSEGRAGETQYF.